This TCR beta chain originates from a study of cytomegalovirus exposure and HLA in healthy donors. As to this clone: Its cognate antigen is unknown. A read error may produce the germline difference seen at one junction end.

PCR amplification relied on 60 Vbeta primers (plus 13 Jbeta primers). Method: immunoSEQ multiplex PCR; TCRdb's copy keeps in-frame clones and lacks some. The table records about 57,000 clones, 75% to 85% of them present only once. The CDR3 is 16 residues long. Germline V CDR1 and CDR2: SGHRS, YFSETQ. Study results and caveats: Presence/absence analyses rested on an assumption that sequencing depth was roughly uniform across donors. Some public TCRs appeared in many individuals, while most sequences were rare. A missense DCLRE1C variant was associated with V- and J-gene trimming of TCR beta chains in a later analysis, and an independent cohort replicated the association.

The source material was PBMCs. The chain links TRBV5-1 to TRBJ2-2; perhaps TRBD2 as D (6 bases). The TCR originated in a man aged 25 to 45 in good health and CMV-seronegative. The CDR3 loop is CVSSLDGGSNTGELFF. Written as DNA, the CDR3 is TGCGTCAGCAGCTTGGATGGAGGGTCAAACACCGGGGAGCTGTTTTTT. Full variable domain (remainder filled in from reference TRBV5-1 and TRBJ2-2): KAGVTQTPRYLIKTRGQQVTLSCSPISGHRSVSWYQQTPGQGLQFLFEYFSETQRNKGNFPGRFSGRQFSNSRSEMNVSTLELGDSALYLCVSSLDGGSNTGELFFGEGSRLTVL.